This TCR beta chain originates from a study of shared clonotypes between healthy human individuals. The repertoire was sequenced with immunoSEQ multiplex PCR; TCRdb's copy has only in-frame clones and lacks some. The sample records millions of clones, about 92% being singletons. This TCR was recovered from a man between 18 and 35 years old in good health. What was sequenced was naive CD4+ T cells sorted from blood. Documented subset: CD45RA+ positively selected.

CDR3 in amino acids: CATLVRYF. The CDR3 region has the DNA TGTGCCACCCTCGTTCGGTACTTC. The gene calls are TRBV5-6 and TRBJ2-7; D is ambiguous. The CDR3 is made up of 8 amino acids. Trimming left V 9 bases short and J 12 bases short, with 10 bases between. Germline lookup yields CDR1 SGHDT and CDR2 YYEEEE.